This TCR beta chain was retrieved from a study of T cell responses to AZD1222 COVID-19 vaccine. Study observations and caveats: Following two doses of AZD1222, Spike-specific TCR breadth and depth rose. Spike regions recognized by vaccine-associated CD4 TCRs spanned the protein, led by 160-218 and 743-854.

Measured with immunoSEQ multiplex PCR; TCRdb has only the in-frame clones, and not every one. The sample lists roughly 40,000 clones, over 60% seen once, with around 3.6% in the top ten. With regard to this clone: Its antigen is not identified.

Per the germline V gene, CDR1 is LNHDA and CDR2 is SQIVND (reference sequence). There are 14 residues in the CDR3. V gave up 5 bases and J gave up 1 base; unmatched junction bases: 3. This sequence joins TRBV19 and TRBJ2-7; TRBD1 matches 9 bases. Source: peripheral blood, taken on day 0 of AZD1222 vaccination. This clonotype was sampled from an adult in good health. CDR3 sequence (DNA): TGTGCCAGTAGTTTTGGGACAGGGTCCTACGAGCAGTACTTC. This gives the protein CASSFGTGSYEQYF.